Listed here is a single T cell receptor (beta chain). Its antigen is not identified. All donors came from Russia, were Caucasian and healthy, and spanned ages 6 to 90. Through a sample-barcoded 5' primer and a J-beta primer mix, a second PCR was run for roughly 7 to 12 cycles. TCRdb analysed the 5' RACE reads with MiXCR anew, one entry per CDR3 protein. The sample has fewer than 1 million distinct CDR3 sequences, more than 40% seen once; the top ten hold about 21%. V was trimmed by 1 base and J by 8 bases, leaving 8 bases between them. Germline CDR1 and CDR2: LGHNT and FRNRAP. This CDR3 has 12 residues. This sample was included in a study of blood T cells in healthy people across ages. Findings of the study overall: Total diversity from one million sequenced T cells was likely underestimated. Diversity of TCR beta correlated strongly with naive T cell percentage.

The chain is built from TRBV12-5 and TRBJ1-2; tentatively, D is TRBD1 (5 bases). The source of this sequence is a man between 60 and 75 years old in good health. Sequenced: blood. The CDR3 sequence is CASGLDGDGYTF. CDR3 bases: TGTGCTAGTGGTTTGGACGGGGACGGCTACACCTTC. Full variable domain (outside the CDR3, taken from reference TRBV12-5 and TRBJ1-2): DARVTQTPRHKVTEMGQEVTMRCQPILGHNTVFWYRQTMMQGLELLAYFRNRAPLDDSGMPKDRFSAEMPDATLATLKIQPSEPRDSAVYFCASGLDGDGYTFGSGTRLTVV.